This record covers a single TCR beta chain. This CDR3 spans 11 amino acids. Trimming took 3 bases from V and 5 from J, leaving 4 bases between them. The germline V gene encodes CDR1 SGHVS and CDR2 FNYEAQ. Here immunoSEQ multiplex PCR was the method, and the copy in TCRdb shows in-frame clones only, minus some. The sample lists 80,000 or so clones; about 90% were seen once. This specimen belongs to a study of OX40 agonist ivuxolimab in advanced cancers. Study-level background: Patients received ivuxolimab, an agonistic anti-OX40 (CD134) antibody.

The gene calls are TRBV7-6 and TRBJ2-5; no clear D gene. Material: CD4+ or CD8+ T cells sorted from blood, obtained in a trial of the OX40 agonist ivuxolimab. The sequence was obtained from an adult with an advanced solid tumor such as melanoma, head and neck, liver or kidney cancer. Written as DNA, the CDR3 is TGTGCCAGCAGCTTCGGGGAGACCCAGTACTTC. It specifies CASSFGETQYF.